A selection of T cell receptor beta chains follows, all from one sample in a study of CD8 T cells in Susac syndrome. TCRdb re-called the immunoSEQ multiplex PCR reads with MiXCR, one entry per CDR3 protein. This table holds approximately 170,000 distinct CDR3 sequences, roughly 93% found once. Source material: CD4+ T cells from PBMCs. The source is a human donor in good health. The CDR3 runs from the conserved cysteine through the conserved F or W. A D gene is named only where the DNA matches it firmly. Expanded clones are given a class, and other clones once, few, many or no size at all.

TRBV29-1	TRBJ2-3	TRBD2	.	CSVRTSGGSSTDTQYF	TGCAGCGTTAGGACTAGCGGGGGTTCTAGCACAGATACGCAGTATTTT
TRBV29-1	TRBJ2-2	TRBD2	.	CSARSGLAPTGELFF	TGCAGCGCGAGGTCGGGACTAGCACCCACCGGGGAGCTGTTTTTT
TRBV5-1	TRBJ2-2	TRBD2	.	CASSLLRLASGELFF	TGCGCCAGCAGCTTGTTGCGACTAGCGTCCGGGGAGCTGTTTTTT
TRBV23-1	TRBJ2-5	.	.	CASSLQLRAEETQYF	TGCGCCAGCAGTCTCCAATTGCGGGCAGAAGAGACCCAGTACTTC
TRBV7-2	TRBJ1-2	.	.	CAEATGRGSYGYTF	TGTGCCGAAGCCACAGGGAGGGGAAGTTATGGCTACACCTTC
TRBV6-2/TRBV6-3	TRBJ2-7	.	.	CASVRGPSYEQYF	TGTGCCAGCGTGAGGGGTCCCTCCTACGAGCAGTACTTC
TRBV28	TRBJ2-2	.	.	CASRTGGLNGELFF	TGTGCCAGCAGGACCGGGGGCTTGAACGGGGAGCTGTTTTTT
TRBV13	TRBJ2-7	.	.	CASSSRTPGRAGYEQYF	TGTGCCAGCAGCTCGCGAACCCCGGGACGGGCGGGCTACGAGCAGTACTTC
TRBV12-3/TRBV12-4	TRBJ1-2	TRBD1	.	CASSYWTGNYGYTF	TGTGCCAGCAGCTATTGGACAGGGAACTATGGCTACACCTTC
TRBV4-1	TRBJ2-7	.	few	CASSQPAGEQYF	TGCGCCAGCAGCCAGCCTGCCGGCGAGCAGTACTTC
TRBV3-1	TRBJ1-3	.	.	CASSQERHSGNTIYF	TGTGCCAGCAGCCAAGAACGGCACTCTGGAAACACCATATATTTT
TRBV20-1	TRBJ1-5	TRBD1	once	CSARRGQLNQPQHF	TGCAGTGCCCGAAGGGGACAGCTCAATCAGCCCCAGCATTTT
TRBV2	TRBJ2-1	.	.	CASSVDQDNEQFF	TGTGCCAGCAGCGTAGACCAGGACAATGAGCAGTTCTTC
TRBV14	TRBJ1-4	.	.	CASSQQRNEKLFF	TGTGCCAGCAGCCAGCAGCGGAATGAAAAACTGTTTTTT
TRBV20-1	TRBJ2-1	TRBD2	.	CSARDLGAGANEQFF	TGCAGTGCTAGAGACCTGGGAGCGGGAGCCAATGAGCAGTTCTTC
TRBV2	TRBJ1-1	TRBD1	.	CASSGYRGANTEAFF	TGTGCCAGCAGTGGATACAGGGGAGCTAACACTGAAGCTTTCTTT
TRBV12-3/TRBV12-4	TRBJ2-1	.	.	CASSLALGGEQFF	TGTGCCAGCAGTTTAGCCCTAGGGGGGGAGCAGTTCTTC
TRBV6-2/TRBV6-3	TRBJ2-1	.	.	CASSSRDNEQFF	TGTGCCAGCAGTTCCCGGGACAATGAGCAGTTCTTC
TRBV20-1	TRBJ1-2	.	.	CSATGGGSNYGYTF	TGCAGTGCTACCGGCGGAGGGTCTAACTATGGCTACACCTTC
TRBV29-1	TRBJ2-2	TRBD1	once	CSVGRDRGAGELFF	TGCAGCGTTGGCCGGGACAGGGGTGCCGGGGAGCTGTTTTTT
TRBV6-5	TRBJ2-1	TRBD2	.	CASSYLLAGITRQFF	TGTGCCAGCAGTTACCTGCTAGCGGGTATCACACGGCAGTTCTTC
TRBV11-2	TRBJ2-5	TRBD2	.	CASSLRFGGGGETQYF	TGTGCCAGCAGCTTAAGATTCGGGGGGGGAGGCGAGACCCAGTACTTC
TRBV20-1	TRBJ1-1	.	.	CSVPGPYTEAFF	TGCAGTGTTCCGGGGCCTTACACTGAAGCTTTCTTT